This record looks at one TCR beta chain sequence and its context. Its antigen is as yet unknown. The CDR3 sequence is 15 residues long. The ends were cut back, 4 bases at V and 5 bases at J, with 18 bases in the middle. Germline assignment: CDR1 SGHRS and CDR2 YFSETQ. The sample is drawn from a study of shared clonotypes between healthy human individuals. Findings and caveats of the study: Despite large depth, rarefaction showed incomplete sorted-subset sequencing. Unshared clonotypes carried lower generation probabilities than those common to all four donors.

Profiled with immunoSEQ multiplex PCR; TCRdb holds only in-frame clones, not every one. This sample has hundreds of thousands of clones; under 80% occur once, and the top ten carry about 1.7%. The TCR sequence derives from a young woman in good health. Sequencing was performed on memory CD4+ T cells sorted from blood. Regarding subset: CD45RA-negative fraction. The rearrangement uses TRBV5-1 and TRBJ2-5; a weak D match, TRBD2 (5 bases). The CDR3 region has the DNA TGCGCCAGCAGCCGGGCCGCGGGCGTTAGGGAGACCCAGTACTTC. This codes for CASSRAAGVRETQYF.